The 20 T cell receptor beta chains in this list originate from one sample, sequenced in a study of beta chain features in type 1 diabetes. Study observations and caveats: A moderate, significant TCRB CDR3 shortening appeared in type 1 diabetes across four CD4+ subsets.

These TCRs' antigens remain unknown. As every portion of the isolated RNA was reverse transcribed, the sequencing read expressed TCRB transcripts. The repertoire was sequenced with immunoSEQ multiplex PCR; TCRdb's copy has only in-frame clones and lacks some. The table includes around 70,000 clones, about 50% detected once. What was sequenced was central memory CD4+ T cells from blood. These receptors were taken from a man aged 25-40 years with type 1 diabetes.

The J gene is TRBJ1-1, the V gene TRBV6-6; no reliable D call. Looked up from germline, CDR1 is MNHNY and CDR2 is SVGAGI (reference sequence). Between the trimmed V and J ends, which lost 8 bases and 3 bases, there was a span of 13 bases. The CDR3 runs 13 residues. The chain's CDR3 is CASDGEMDTEAFF. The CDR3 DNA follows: TGTGCCAGCGACGGGGAGATGGACACTGAAGCTTTCTTT.

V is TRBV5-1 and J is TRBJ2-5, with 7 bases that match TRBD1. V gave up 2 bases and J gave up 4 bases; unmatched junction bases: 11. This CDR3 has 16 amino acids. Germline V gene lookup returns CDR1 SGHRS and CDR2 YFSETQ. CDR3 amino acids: CASSLPRGLETETQYF. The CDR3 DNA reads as TGCGCCAGCAGCTTACCCAGGGGGTTGGAAACAGAGACCCAGTACTTC.

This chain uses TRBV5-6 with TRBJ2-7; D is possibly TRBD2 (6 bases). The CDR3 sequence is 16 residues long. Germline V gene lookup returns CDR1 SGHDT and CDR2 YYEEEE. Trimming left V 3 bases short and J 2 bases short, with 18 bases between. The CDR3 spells CASSSSGDLSPYEQYF. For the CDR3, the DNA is TGTGCCAGCAGCTCCTCGGGAGATCTCTCCCCCTACGAGCAGTACTTC.

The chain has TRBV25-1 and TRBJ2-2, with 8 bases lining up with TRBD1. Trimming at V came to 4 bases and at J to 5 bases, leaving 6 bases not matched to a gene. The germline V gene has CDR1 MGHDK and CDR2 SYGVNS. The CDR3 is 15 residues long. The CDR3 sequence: CASSAGGIGTGELFF. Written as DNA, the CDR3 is TGTGCCAGCAGTGCAGGGGGCATAGGGACCGGGGAGCTGTTTTTT.

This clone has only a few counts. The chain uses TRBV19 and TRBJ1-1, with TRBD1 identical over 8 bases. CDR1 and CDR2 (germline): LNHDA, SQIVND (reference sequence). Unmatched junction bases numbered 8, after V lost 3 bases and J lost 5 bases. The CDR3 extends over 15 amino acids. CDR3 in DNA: TGTGCCAGTAGTATCGGCCAGGGGGCGCGGACTGAAGCTTTCTTT. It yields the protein CASSIGQGARTEAFF.

The CDR3 region is CASRRTSGVPSTDTQYF. DNA for the CDR3: TGTGCCAGTCGCAGGACTAGCGGGGTCCCTAGCACAGATACGCAGTATTTT. This chain links TRBV19 with TRBJ2-3; 12 bases match TRBD2. The V and J ends lost 8 bases and 0 bases, in that order; junction bases with no gene match: 9. Per the germline V gene, CDR1 is LNHDA and CDR2 is SQIVND (reference sequence). This CDR3 is built from 17 residues.

CDR3 nucleotides: TGTGCCAGCAGCCTCGATACTAGCGATACAGATACGCAGTATTTT. Protein: CASSLDTSDTDTQYF. The V gene is TRBV6-1, the J gene TRBJ2-3; 7 nucleotides line up with TRBD2. Looked up from germline, CDR1 is MNHNS and CDR2 is SASEGT. This CDR3 spans 15 amino acids. V lost 6 bases to trimming and J lost 3 bases; unmatched junction nucleotides: 9.

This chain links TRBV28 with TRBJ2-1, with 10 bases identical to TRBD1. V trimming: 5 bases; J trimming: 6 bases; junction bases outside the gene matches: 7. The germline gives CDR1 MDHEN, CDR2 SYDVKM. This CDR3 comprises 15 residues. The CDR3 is CASSPGQGGPNEQFF. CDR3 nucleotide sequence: TGTGCCAGCAGTCCCGGACAGGGGGGCCCCAATGAGCAGTTCTTC.

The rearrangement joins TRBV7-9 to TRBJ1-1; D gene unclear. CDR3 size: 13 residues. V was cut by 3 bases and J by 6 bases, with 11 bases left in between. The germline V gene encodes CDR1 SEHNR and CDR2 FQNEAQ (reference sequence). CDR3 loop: CASSFSSSAEAFF. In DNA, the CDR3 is TGTGCCAGCAGCTTTTCTAGCTCGGCTGAAGCTTTCTTT.

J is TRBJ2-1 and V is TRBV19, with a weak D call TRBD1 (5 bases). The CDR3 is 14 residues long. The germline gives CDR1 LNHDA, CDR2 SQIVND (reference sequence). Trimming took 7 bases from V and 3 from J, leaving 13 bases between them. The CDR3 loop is CASNADIDYNEQFF. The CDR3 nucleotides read TGTGCCAGTAATGCGGACATCGACTACAATGAGCAGTTCTTC. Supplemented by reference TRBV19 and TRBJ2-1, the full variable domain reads DGGITQSPKYLFRKEGQNVTLSCEQNLNHDAMYWYRQDPGQGLRLIYYSQIVNDFQKGDIAEGYSVSREKKESFPLTVTSAQKNPTAFYLCASNADIDYNEQFFGPGTRLTVL.

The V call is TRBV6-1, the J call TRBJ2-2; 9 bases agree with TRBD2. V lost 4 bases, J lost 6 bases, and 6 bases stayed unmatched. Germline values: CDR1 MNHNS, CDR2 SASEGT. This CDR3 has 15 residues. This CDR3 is CASSGLAAAPGELFF. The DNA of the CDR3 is TGTGCCAGCAGTGGACTAGCGGCCGCCCCCGGGGAGCTGTTTTTT.

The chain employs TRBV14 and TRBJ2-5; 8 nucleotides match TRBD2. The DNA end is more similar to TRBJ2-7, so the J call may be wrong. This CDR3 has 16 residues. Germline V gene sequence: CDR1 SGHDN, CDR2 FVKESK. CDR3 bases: TGTGCCAGCAGCCAAGCCGGGGGGGTAGTTTCCTACGAGCAGTACTTC. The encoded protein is CASSQAGGVVSYEQYF.

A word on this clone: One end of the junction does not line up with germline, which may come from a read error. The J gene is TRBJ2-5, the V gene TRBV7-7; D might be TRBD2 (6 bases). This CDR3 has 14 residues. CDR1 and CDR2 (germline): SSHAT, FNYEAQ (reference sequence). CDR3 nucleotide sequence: TGTGCTAGCAGCTTGGGACTGCCACAAGAGACCCAGTACTTC. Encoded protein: CASSLGLPQETQYF.

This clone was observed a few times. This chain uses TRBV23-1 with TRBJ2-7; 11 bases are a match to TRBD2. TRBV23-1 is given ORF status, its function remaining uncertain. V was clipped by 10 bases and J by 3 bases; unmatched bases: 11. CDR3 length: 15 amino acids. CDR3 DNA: TGCGCCAACCACCCCGGGACTAGCGGTATCTACGAGCAGTACTTC. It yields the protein CANHPGTSGIYEQYF.

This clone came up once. The CDR3 region is CARQGAGRETQYF. The CDR3 DNA reads as TGTGCCAGACAGGGGGCGGGTAGAGAGACCCAGTACTTC. J is TRBJ2-5 and V is TRBV6-1, with 9 bases aligning to TRBD1. V lost 9 bases, J lost 4 bases, and 6 bases stayed unmatched. Germline V gene sequence: CDR1 MNHNS, CDR2 SASEGT. The CDR3 consists of 13 residues.

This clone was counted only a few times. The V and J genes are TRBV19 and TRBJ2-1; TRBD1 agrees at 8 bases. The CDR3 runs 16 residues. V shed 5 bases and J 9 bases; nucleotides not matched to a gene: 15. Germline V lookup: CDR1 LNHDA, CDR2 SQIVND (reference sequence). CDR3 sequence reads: CASSFTTGGRVGEQFF. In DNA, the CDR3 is TGTGCCAGTAGTTTTACAACAGGGGGAAGAGTTGGTGAGCAGTTCTTC.

The CDR3 is CASSWTPWDTEAFF. As DNA, the CDR3 is TGTGCCAGCAGCTGGACACCCTGGGACACTGAAGCTTTCTTT. The rearrangement uses TRBV6-1 and TRBJ1-1; D is possibly TRBD1 (5 bases). Germline V gene sequence: CDR1 MNHNS, CDR2 SASEGT. V gave up 6 bases and J gave up 3 bases, with 14 bases separating them. The length of the CDR3 is 14 residues.

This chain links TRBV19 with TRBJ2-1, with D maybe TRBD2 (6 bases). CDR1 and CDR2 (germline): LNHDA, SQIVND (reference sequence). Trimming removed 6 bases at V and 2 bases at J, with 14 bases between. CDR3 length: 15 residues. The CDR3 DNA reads TGTGCCAGTAGAGCGGGCATCTCGACCTACAATGAGCAGTTCTTC. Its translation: CASRAGISTYNEQFF. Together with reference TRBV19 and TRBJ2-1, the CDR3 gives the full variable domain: DGGITQSPKYLFRKEGQNVTLSCEQNLNHDAMYWYRQDPGQGLRLIYYSQIVNDFQKGDIAEGYSVSREKKESFPLTVTSAQKNPTAFYLCASRAGISTYNEQFFGPGTRLTVL.

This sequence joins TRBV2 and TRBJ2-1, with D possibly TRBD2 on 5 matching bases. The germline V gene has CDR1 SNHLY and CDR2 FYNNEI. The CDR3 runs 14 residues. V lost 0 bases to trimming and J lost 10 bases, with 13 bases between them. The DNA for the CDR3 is TGTGCCAGCAGTGAAGCGAGTGGGGAGCAAGAGCAGTTCTTC. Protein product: CASSEASGEQEQFF.

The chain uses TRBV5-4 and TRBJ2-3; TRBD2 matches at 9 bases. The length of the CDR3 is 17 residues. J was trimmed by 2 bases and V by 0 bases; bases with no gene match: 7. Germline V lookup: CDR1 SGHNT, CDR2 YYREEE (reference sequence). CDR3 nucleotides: TGTGCCAGCAGCTTGGGCGGGAGGGCCGATGCCACAGATACGCAGTATTTT. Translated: CASSLGGRADATDTQYF.